The clone carrying this T cell receptor beta chain was counted between two and nine times. In TCRdb, the 5' RACE reads were re-called with MiXCR into one record per CDR3 protein. The sample has fewer than 500,000 distinct CDR3 sequences; roughly a quarter are singletons. This entry is derived from a study of identical twins. The data also belong to a second study, concerning T cells expressing NK-cell markers.

Sequencing was carried out using CD4+ T cells sorted from blood. This sequence originates from a woman under 30 in good health.

CDR3 residues: CASSPREDTQYF. Here the CDR3 DNA reads TGCGCCAGCAGTCCTCGGGAGGATACGCAGTATTTT. The V and J genes are TRBV4-1 and TRBJ2-3; D perhaps matches TRBD2 (6 bases). The CDR3 length is 12 residues. Germline V gives CDR1 MGHRA, CDR2 YSYEKL. The V end was cut by 6 bases, the J end by 6 bases, with 10 bases between.